The 12 T cell receptor beta chains below come from one sample, sequenced in a study of yellow fever vaccine responses in identical twins. TCRdb reprocessed the RT-PCR reads with MiXCR, giving one entry per CDR3 protein. The table shows about 17,000 distinct CDR3 sequences, with roughly 70% occurring only once. The sample in question was T cells from blood (PBMCs), unsorted or a sorted subset (not recorded which), obtained before or after yellow fever vaccination (not recorded which). The receptors originated from a woman aged 18-29 years who received the yellow fever vaccine.

The chain is built from TRBV18 and TRBJ1-1; TRBD1 is a possible D gene (5 bases). This CDR3 spans 16 amino acids. Trimming took off 1 base at V and 5 bases at J, with 17 bases between the two ends. The V gene's germline CDR1 is KGHSH and CDR2 LQKENI. The CDR3 DNA sequence: TGTGCCAGCTCACCACGGGGAGCGGGGGGGTGGACTGAAGCTTTCTTT. This sequence encodes CASSPRGAGGWTEAFF.

V usage is TRBV28 and J usage is TRBJ1-2; perhaps TRBD1 as D (5 bases). The V gene's germline CDR1 is MDHEN and CDR2 SYDVKM. The CDR3 sequence is 15 residues long. V lost 7 bases to trimming and J lost 5 bases, with 20 bases between them. The CDR3: CASTPGHLEGYGYTF. In DNA form, the CDR3 reads TGTGCCAGCACCCCTGGACACCTAGAGGGGTATGGCTACACCTTC.

This rearrangement joins TRBV6-4 to TRBJ2-3; the match to TRBD1 covers 8 bases. This CDR3 is 16 amino acids long. Losses at the gene ends were 6 bases for V and 5 bases for J; bases not matched to a gene: 13. Germline V CDR1 and CDR2: MRHNA, SNTAGT. This CDR3 is CASSDRGTASGDTQYF. The CDR3, as DNA: TGTGCCAGCAGCGACAGGGGAACGGCGTCAGGAGATACGCAGTATTTT.

This rearrangement joins TRBV3-1 to TRBJ1-4; D gene ambiguous. V lost 3 bases, J lost 4 bases, and 12 bases lay in between. The CDR3 runs 15 residues. Germline assignment: CDR1 LGHDT and CDR2 YNNKEL (reference sequence). CDR3 in amino acids: CASSHQQKFNEKLFF. The CDR3 region has the DNA TGTGCCAGCAGCCATCAGCAGAAATTTAATGAAAAACTGTTTTTT. Complete variable domain (other parts from reference TRBV3-1 and TRBJ1-4): DTAVSQTPKYLVTQMGNDKSIKCEQNLGHDTMYWYKQDSKKFLKIMFSYNNKELIINETVPNRFSPKSPDKAHLNLHINSLELGDSAVYFCASSHQQKFNEKLFFGSGTQLSVL.

This CDR3 reads CASSLGLANEQFF. CDR3 in DNA: TGTGCCAGCAGTCTTGGACTGGCGAATGAGCAGTTCTTC. The V call is TRBV2, the J call TRBJ2-1; the D gene is possibly TRBD2 (5 bases). The CDR3 totals 13 residues. Between the trimmed V and J ends, which lost 5 bases and 7 bases, there was a span of 12 bases. Germline CDR1 and CDR2: SNHLY and FYNNEI.

The CDR3 is CASSLNRDTEAFF. CDR3 bases: TGTGCCAGCAGCTTGAACAGGGACACTGAAGCTTTCTTT. The chain has TRBV5-4 and TRBJ1-1, with D possibly being TRBD1 (6 bases). This CDR3 has 13 residues. V lost 1 base to trimming and J lost 3 bases, with 7 bases between them. CDR1 SGHNT and CDR2 YYREEE come from the germline V gene (reference sequence).

The genes are TRBV5-1 and TRBJ2-3; D not certain. The V gene lost 5 bases and the J gene lost 0 bases, with 7 bases spanning the gap. Germline CDR1 and CDR2: SGHRS and YFSETQ. The CDR3 contains 13 residues. This CDR3 is CASRRASTDTQYF. CDR3 in DNA: TGCGCCAGCAGGCGAGCTAGCACAGATACGCAGTATTTT.

This clonotype was recorded a few times. The V call is TRBV5-6, the J call TRBJ2-1, with D maybe TRBD1 (5 bases). The CDR3 loop spans 13 amino acids. Trimming cost V 3 bases and J 4 bases, with 8 bases left between them. CDR1 and CDR2 (germline): SGHDT, YYEEEE. For the CDR3, the DNA is TGTGCCAGCAGCTGGGGCCTATACAATGAGCAGTTCTTC. Protein product: CASSWGLYNEQFF.

As DNA, the CDR3 is TGTGCCAGCCCCACCCGACACCTGCTCCTCCTGCGGGGGGCGGAGCAGTTCTTC. It yields the protein CASPTRHLLLLRGAEQFF. This sequence joins TRBV27 and TRBJ2-1, with 8 bases lining up with TRBD2. The CDR3 covers 18 residues. CDR1 is MNHEY, CDR2 SMNVEV, per germline (reference sequence). V gave up 8 bases and J gave up 10 bases; unmatched junction bases: 25.

This chain connects TRBV24-1 to TRBJ1-1; D uncertain. From germline, CDR1 is KGHDR and CDR2 SFDVKD. This CDR3 is 12 amino acids long. V was cut by 4 bases and J by 2 bases, with 4 bases left in between. CDR3 sequence reads: CATSDPNTEAFF. The CDR3 nucleotides are TGTGCCACCAGTGACCCAAACACTGAAGCTTTCTTT.

This clonotype was detected a few times. The gene calls are TRBV28 and TRBJ2-5, with 9 nucleotides matching TRBD1. The V and J ends lost 5 bases and 6 bases, in that order; junction bases with no gene match: 13. Germline loops: CDR1 MDHEN, CDR2 SYDVKM. This CDR3 has 16 residues. The CDR3 region is CASSPTWDRVSKTQYF. CDR3 in DNA: TGTGCCAGCAGTCCTACCTGGGACAGGGTTTCGAAGACCCAGTACTTC.

The chain recombines TRBV29-1 with TRBJ2-3; no firm D call. Germline V gives CDR1 SQVTM, CDR2 ANQGSEA. The CDR3 loop spans 14 amino acids. V was trimmed by 4 bases and J by 0 bases, leaving 11 bases between them. CDR3 protein: CSVGPGGSTDTQYF. CDR3 DNA: TGCAGCGTTGGCCCCGGTGGGAGCACAGATACGCAGTATTTT.